A selection of T cell receptor beta chains follows, all from one sample in a study of shared clonotypes between healthy human individuals. Method: immunoSEQ multiplex PCR; TCRdb's copy keeps in-frame clones and lacks some. This table has approximately 1,500,000 clones, about 98% appearing once. Sequences were obtained from naive CD4+ T cells sorted from blood. Every receptor here comes from a man aged 25-45 years in good health. The CDR3 runs from the conserved cysteine through the conserved F or W. D genes are given only for firm matches. Size is stated for part of the rows, as once, few or many counts, or as a class when the clone is expanded.

>TRBV7-3|NA|NA|TRBJ2-3
CASSGLADTQYF
TGTGCCAGCAGCGGGCTGGCAGATACGCAGTATTTT
>TRBV7-7|NA|NA|TRBJ2-5
CASSKGRQETQYF
TGTGCCAGCAGCAAGGGACGACAAGAGACCCAGTACTTC
>TRBV6-5|NA|NA|TRBJ1-4
CASSRTDNEKLFF
TGTGCCAGCAGCCGGACGGACAATGAAAAACTGTTTTTT
>TRBV18|NA|NA|TRBJ2-2
CASSPTRLDGELFF
TGTGCCAGCTCACCTACGCGGTTAGACGGGGAGCTGTTTTTT
>TRBV18|NA|NA|TRBJ2-2
CASSPPNQRGRGRHTGELFF
TGTGCCAGCTCACCACCCAACCAACGTGGGAGGGGGCGGCACACCGGGGAGCTGTTTTTT
>TRBV28|once|NA|TRBJ2-7
CASSTSELGAAYF
TGTGCCAGCAGCACATCGGAGTTAGGAGCCGCATACTTC
>TRBV19|once|NA|TRBJ1-2
CAIGYPGGYTF
TGTGCCATCGGGTACCCGGGTGGCTACACCTTC
>TRBV10-3|NA|NA|TRBJ2-7
CAISESRGNFIYEQYF
TGTGCCATCAGTGAGTCTAGGGGCAACTTTATCTACGAGCAGTACTTC
>TRBV7-2|NA|NA|TRBJ2-3
CASSLYLTDTQYF
TGTGCCAGCAGCCTCTACCTGACAGATACGCAGTATTTT
>TRBV7-8|NA|NA|TRBJ2-2
CASSLARLGNTGELFF
TGTGCCAGCAGCTTAGCGAGGTTAGGGAACACCGGGGAGCTGTTTTTT
>TRBV18|NA|TRBD1|TRBJ2-7
CASSPRDRDYEQYF
TGTGCCAGCTCACCTCGGGACAGGGACTACGAGCAGTACTTC
>TRBV9|NA|NA|TRBJ1-1
CASSSGVMNTEAFF
TGTGCCAGCAGCTCTGGGGTGATGAACACTGAAGCTTTCTTT
>TRBV2|NA|TRBD2|TRBJ2-2
CASGEDSGPTNTGELFF
TGTGCCAGCGGGGAAGATAGCGGGCCGACGAACACCGGGGAGCTGTTTTTT